These 9 T cell receptor beta chains were all obtained from the same sample, sequenced in a study of blood T cell repertoires in COVID-19. The protocol was immunoSEQ multiplex PCR, while the TCRdb copy is restricted to in-frame clones and leaves out a portion. The sample lists about 220,000 clones; 82% were seen once. Sequenced sample: PBMCs or T cells enriched from blood (not recorded which). All receptors come from a woman aged 55-70 years who had recovered from COVID-19.

This clone was seen a single time. J is TRBJ1-5 and V is TRBV12-5; TRBD1 matches at 10 bases. Trimming at V came to 2 bases and at J to 0 bases, leaving 1 base not matched to a gene. The CDR3 length is 16 residues. CDR1 LGHNT and CDR2 FRNRAP come from the germline V gene. The CDR3 spells CASGLRTGGSNQPQHF. In DNA, the CDR3 is TGTGCTAGTGGTTTGCGGACAGGGGGTAGCAATCAGCCCCAGCATTTT.

The V and J genes are TRBV7-2 and TRBJ2-7; D not certain. The CDR3 contains 11 residues. The germline gives CDR1 SGHTA, CDR2 FQGNSA. Trimming stripped 4 bases from V and 8 bases from J, with 9 bases between. CDR3 coding DNA: TGTGCCAGCAGCTCCGGTACGAAGCAGTACTTC. It codes for CASSSGTKQYF.

This chain connects TRBV27 to TRBJ1-2, with 7 bases aligning to TRBD1. The germline V gene encodes CDR1 MNHEY and CDR2 SMNVEV (reference sequence). With 5 bases clipped from V and 3 bases from J, the junction kept 9 bases outside the gene matches. The CDR3 is made up of 15 amino acids. The CDR3 nucleotides are TGTGCCAGCAGTCCTCGAGGGGACAGTCACTATGGCTACACCTTC. This codes for CASSPRGDSHYGYTF.

This rearrangement joins TRBV2 to TRBJ2-2; maybe TRBD2 (6 bases). The germline V gene has CDR1 SNHLY and CDR2 FYNNEI. Trimming removed 4 bases from V and 1 base from J, with 19 bases in between. The CDR3 spans 18 residues. The CDR3: CASSVRRAWRGNTGELFF. CDR3 nucleotides: TGTGCCAGCAGTGTCCGCAGGGCTTGGCGGGGGAACACCGGGGAGCTGTTTTTT.

This chain links TRBV12-3 or TRBV12-4 with TRBJ2-1; 9 positions match TRBD2. V was clipped by 10 bases and J by 14 bases; unmatched bases: 12. This CDR3 comprises 12 residues. The CDR3 DNA reads TGTGCCACCTCCGATGGGTCTAGCGGGGAGTTCTTC. Translated, it gives CATSDGSSGEFF.

V and J are TRBV5-8 and TRBJ1-4; 9 bases match TRBD1. Germline CDR1 is SGHTS and CDR2 is YDEGEE. The CDR3 runs to 14 residues. Trimming took 6 bases from V and 6 from J; bases not matched to a gene: 6. Here the CDR3 reads CASIPGQGDEKLFF. For the CDR3, the DNA is TGTGCCAGCATCCCGGGACAGGGAGATGAAAAACTGTTTTTT.

The V gene is TRBV4-1, the J gene TRBJ2-3; 9 nucleotides match TRBD2. Trimming removed 0 bases from V and 4 bases from J; junction bases left unmatched: 8. CDR3 length: 17 residues. CDR1 and CDR2 (germline): MGHRA, YSYEKL. The CDR3 sequence is CASSQEGLAGRPDTQYF. The CDR3 bases are TGCGCCAGCAGCCAAGAAGGGCTAGCGGGACGGCCAGATACGCAGTATTTT.

This clone has just one count. V is TRBV2 and J is TRBJ2-5; D is ambiguous. The CDR3 has 13 residues. Germline V gives CDR1 SNHLY, CDR2 FYNNEI. Trimming cost V 2 bases and J 4 bases, with 8 bases left between them. CDR3 protein: CASSEISRETQYF. CDR3 sequence (DNA): TGTGCCAGCAGTGAAATTAGTCGAGAGACCCAGTACTTC.

Only one count was recorded for this clone. V gene TRBV7-8 combines with J gene TRBJ2-5; possibly TRBD1 for D (6 bases). This CDR3 has 14 amino acids. Germline lookup yields CDR1 SGHVS and CDR2 FQNEAQ. Trimming pared 1 base from V and 1 base from J, leaving 7 bases between. CDR3 residues: CASSLGTAQETQYF. For the CDR3, the DNA is TGTGCCAGCAGCTTAGGGACAGCCCAAGAGACCCAGTACTTC.